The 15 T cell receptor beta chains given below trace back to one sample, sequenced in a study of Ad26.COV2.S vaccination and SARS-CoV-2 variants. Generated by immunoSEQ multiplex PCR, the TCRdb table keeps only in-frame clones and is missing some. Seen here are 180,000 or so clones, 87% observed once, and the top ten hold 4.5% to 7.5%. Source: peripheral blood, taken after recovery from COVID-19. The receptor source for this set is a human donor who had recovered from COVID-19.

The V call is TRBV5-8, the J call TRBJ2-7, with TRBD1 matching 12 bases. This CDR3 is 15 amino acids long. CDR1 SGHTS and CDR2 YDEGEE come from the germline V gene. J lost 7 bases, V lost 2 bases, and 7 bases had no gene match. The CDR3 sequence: CASSFGTGGAKEQYF. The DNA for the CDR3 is TGTGCCAGCAGCTTTGGGACAGGGGGCGCGAAGGAGCAGTACTTC.

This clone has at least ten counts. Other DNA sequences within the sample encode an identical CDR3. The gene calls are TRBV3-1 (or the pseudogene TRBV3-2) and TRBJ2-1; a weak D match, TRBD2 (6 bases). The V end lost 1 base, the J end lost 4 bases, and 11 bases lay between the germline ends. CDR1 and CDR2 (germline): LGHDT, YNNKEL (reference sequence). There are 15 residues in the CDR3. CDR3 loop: CASSQGTGVYNEQFF. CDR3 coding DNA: TGTGCCAGCAGCCAAGGCACGGGGGTTTACAATGAGCAGTTCTTC.

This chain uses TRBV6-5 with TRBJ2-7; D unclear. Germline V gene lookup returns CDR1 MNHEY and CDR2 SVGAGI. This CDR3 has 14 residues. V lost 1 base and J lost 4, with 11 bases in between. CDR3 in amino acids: CASSYYGEVYEQYF. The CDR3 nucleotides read TGTGCCAGCAGTTACTACGGTGAGGTTTACGAGCAGTACTTC.

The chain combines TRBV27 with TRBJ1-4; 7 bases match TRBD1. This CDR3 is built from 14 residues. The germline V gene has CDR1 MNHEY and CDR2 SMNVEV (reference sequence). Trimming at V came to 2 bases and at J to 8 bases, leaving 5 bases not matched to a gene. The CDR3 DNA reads TGTGCCAGCAGTTTAAGCAGGGGGAACGAAAAACTGTTTTTT. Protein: CASSLSRGNEKLFF.

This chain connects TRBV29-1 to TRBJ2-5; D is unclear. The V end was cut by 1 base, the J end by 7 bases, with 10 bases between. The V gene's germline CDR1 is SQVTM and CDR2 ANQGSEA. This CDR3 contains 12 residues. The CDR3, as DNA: TGCAGCGTTGAAGCGGCTCACGGGACCCAGTACTTC. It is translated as CSVEAAHGTQYF.

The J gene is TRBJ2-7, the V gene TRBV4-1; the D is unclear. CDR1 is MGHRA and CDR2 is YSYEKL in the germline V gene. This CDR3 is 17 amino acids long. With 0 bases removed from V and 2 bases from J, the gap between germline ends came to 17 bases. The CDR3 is CASSQEVALSSPYEQYF. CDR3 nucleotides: TGCGCCAGCAGCCAAGAGGTCGCCTTATCATCCCCCTACGAGCAGTACTTC.

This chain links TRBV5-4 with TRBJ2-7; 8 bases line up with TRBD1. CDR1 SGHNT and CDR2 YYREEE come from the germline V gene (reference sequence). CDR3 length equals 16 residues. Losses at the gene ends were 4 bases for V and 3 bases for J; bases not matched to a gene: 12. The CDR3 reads CASSPGQGGLYYEQYF. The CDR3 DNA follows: TGTGCCAGCAGCCCCGGACAGGGAGGACTTTACTACGAGCAGTACTTC.

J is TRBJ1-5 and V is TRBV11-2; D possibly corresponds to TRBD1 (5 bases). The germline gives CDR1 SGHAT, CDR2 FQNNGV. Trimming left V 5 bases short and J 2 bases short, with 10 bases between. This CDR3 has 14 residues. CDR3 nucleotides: TGTGCCAGCAGCCCGGGGACGGGCAATCAGCCCCAGCATTTT. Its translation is CASSPGTGNQPQHF.

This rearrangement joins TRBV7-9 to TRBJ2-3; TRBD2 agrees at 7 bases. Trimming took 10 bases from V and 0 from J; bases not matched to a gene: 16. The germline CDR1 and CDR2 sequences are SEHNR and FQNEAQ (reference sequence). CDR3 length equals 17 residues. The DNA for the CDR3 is TGTGCCACCTCGGGGGGAGAAATACCCTCTAGCACAGATACGCAGTATTTT. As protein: CATSGGEIPSSTDTQYF.

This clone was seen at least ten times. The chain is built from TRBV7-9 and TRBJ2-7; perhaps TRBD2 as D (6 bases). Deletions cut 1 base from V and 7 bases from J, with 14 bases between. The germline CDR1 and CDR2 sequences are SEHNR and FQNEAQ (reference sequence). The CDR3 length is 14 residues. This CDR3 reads CASSLEGGLGEQYF. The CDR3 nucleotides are TGTGCCAGCAGCTTAGAGGGAGGACTGGGGGAGCAGTACTTC. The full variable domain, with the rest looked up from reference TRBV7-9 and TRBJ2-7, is DTGVSQNPRHKITKRGQNVTFRCDPISEHNRLYWYRQTLGQGPEFLTYFQNEAQLEKSRLLSDRFSAERPKGSFSTLEIQRTEQGDSAMYLCASSLEGGLGEQYFGPGTRLTVT.

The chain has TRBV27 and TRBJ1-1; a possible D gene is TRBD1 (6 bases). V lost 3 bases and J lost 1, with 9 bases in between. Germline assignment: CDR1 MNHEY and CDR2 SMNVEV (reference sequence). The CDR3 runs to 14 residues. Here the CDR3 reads CASSFSQGNTEAFF. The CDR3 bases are TGTGCCAGCAGTTTTTCACAGGGGAACACTGAAGCTTTCTTT.

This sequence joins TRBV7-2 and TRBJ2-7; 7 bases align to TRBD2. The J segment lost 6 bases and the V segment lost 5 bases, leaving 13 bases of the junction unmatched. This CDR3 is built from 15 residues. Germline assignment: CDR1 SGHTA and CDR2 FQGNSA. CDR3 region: CASSRSRAGDLEQYF. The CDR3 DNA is TGTGCCAGCAGCCGGTCTAGGGCGGGGGATCTCGAGCAGTACTTC.

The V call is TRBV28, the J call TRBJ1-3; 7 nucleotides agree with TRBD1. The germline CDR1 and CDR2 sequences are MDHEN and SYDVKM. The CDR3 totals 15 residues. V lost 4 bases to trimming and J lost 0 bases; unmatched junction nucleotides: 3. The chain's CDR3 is CASSSGTVSGNTIYF. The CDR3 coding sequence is TGTGCCAGCAGTTCCGGGACAGTCTCTGGAAACACCATATATTTT.

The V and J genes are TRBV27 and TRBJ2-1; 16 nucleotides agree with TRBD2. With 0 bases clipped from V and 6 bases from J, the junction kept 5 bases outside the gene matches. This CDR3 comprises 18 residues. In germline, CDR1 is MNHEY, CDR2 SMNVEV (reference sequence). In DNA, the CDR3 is TGTGCCAGCAGTTTATCGGGACTAGCGGGAGGGGGCTTCAATGAGCAGTTCTTC. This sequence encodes CASSLSGLAGGGFNEQFF.

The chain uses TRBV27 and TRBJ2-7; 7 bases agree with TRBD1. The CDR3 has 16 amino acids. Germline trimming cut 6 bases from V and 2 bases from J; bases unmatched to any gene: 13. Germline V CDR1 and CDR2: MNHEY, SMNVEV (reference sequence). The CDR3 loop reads CASSFQPGQMPYEQYF. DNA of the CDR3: TGTGCCAGCAGCTTCCAACCGGGACAGATGCCCTACGAGCAGTACTTC.